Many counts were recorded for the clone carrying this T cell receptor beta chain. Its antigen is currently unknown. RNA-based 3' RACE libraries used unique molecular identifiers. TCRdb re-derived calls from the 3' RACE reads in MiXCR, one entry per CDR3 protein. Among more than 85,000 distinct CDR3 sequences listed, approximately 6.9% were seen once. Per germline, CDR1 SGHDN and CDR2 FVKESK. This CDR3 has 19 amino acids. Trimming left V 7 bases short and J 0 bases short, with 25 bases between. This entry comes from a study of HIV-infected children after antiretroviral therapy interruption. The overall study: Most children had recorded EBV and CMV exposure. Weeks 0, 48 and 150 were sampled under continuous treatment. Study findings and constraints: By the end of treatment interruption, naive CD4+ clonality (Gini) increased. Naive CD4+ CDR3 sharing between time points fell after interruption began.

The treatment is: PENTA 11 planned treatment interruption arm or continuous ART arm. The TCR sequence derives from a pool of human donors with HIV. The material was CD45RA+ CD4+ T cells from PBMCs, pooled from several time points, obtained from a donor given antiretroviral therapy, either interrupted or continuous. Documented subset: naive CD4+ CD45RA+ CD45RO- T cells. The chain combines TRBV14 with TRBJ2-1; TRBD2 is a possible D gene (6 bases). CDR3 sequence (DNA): TGTGCCAGCACCCTGGACACGGTTGAGCGGGTAAGCTCCTACAATGAGCAGTTCTTC. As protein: CASTLDTVERVSSYNEQFF.